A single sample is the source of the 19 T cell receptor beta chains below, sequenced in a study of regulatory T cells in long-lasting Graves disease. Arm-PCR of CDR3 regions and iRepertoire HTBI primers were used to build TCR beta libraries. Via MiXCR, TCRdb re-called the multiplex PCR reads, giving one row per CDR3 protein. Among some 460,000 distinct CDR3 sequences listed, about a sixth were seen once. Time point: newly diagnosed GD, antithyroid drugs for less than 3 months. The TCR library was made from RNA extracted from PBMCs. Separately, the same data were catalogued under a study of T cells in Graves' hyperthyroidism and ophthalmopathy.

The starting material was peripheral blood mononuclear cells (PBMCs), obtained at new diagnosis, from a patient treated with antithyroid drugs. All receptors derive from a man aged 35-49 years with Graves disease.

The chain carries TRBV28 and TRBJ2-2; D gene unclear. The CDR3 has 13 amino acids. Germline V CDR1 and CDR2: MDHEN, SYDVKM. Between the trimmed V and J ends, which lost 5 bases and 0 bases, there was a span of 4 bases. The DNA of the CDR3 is TGTGCCAGCAGTAGGGCGAACACCGGGGAGCTGTTTTTT. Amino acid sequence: CASSRANTGELFF.

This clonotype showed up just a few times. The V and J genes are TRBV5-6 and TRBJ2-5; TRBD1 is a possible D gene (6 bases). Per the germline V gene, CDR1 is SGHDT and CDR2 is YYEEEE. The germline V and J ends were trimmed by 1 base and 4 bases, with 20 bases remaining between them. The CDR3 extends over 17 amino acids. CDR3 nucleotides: TGTGCCAGCAGCTTGAAGGGTGTGGGGGCGATGGTAGAGACCCAGTACTTC. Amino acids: CASSLKGVGAMVETQYF.

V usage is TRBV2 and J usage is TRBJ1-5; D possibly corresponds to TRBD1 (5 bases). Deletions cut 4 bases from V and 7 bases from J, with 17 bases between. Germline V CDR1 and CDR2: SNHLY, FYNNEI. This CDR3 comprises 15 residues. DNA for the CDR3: TGTGCCAGCAGTGCTACCCGGGACGCCGGGCAGCCCCAGCATTTT. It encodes CASSATRDAGQPQHF. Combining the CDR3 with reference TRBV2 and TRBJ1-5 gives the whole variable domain EPEVTQTPSHQVTQMGQEVILRCVPISNHLYFYWYRQILGQKVEFLVSFYNNEISEKSEIFDDQFSVERPDGSNFTLKIRSTKLEDSAMYFCASSATRDAGQPQHFGDGTRLSIL.

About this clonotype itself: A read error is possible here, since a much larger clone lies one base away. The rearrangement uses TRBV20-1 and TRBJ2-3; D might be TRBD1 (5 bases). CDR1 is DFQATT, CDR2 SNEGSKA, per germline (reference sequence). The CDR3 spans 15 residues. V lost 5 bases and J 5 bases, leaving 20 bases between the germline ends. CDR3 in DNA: TGCAGTGCTCGCCCAGGGTACCAAGCTTTAGATACGCAGTATTTT. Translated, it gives CSARPGYQALDTQYF.

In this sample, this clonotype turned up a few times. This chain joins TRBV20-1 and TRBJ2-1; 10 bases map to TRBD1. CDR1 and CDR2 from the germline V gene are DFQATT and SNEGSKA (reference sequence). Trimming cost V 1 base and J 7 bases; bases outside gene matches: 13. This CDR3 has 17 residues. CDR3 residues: CSARVGLDRGRMNEQFF. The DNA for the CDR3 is TGCAGTGCTAGAGTTGGACTTGACAGGGGGCGAATGAATGAGCAGTTCTTC.

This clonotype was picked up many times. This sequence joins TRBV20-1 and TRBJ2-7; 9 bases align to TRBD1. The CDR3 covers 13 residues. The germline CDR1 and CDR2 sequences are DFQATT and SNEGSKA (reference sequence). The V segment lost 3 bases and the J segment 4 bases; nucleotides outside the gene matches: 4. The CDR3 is CSASLGQGYEQYF. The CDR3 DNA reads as TGCAGTGCTAGTTTGGGACAGGGTTACGAGCAGTACTTC.

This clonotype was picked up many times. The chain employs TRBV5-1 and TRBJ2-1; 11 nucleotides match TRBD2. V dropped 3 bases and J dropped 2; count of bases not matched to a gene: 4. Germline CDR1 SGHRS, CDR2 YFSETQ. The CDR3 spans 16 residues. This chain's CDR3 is CASSSGLAVPYNEQFF. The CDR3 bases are TGCGCCAGCAGCTCGGGACTAGCGGTACCCTACAATGAGCAGTTCTTC.

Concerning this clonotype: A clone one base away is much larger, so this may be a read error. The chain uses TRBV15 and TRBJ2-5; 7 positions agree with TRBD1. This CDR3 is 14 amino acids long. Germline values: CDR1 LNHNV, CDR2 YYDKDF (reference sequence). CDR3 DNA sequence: TGTGCCACCAGCCCCCGGGACAGCGAAGAGGCCCAGTACTTC. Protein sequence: CATSPRDSEEAQYF.

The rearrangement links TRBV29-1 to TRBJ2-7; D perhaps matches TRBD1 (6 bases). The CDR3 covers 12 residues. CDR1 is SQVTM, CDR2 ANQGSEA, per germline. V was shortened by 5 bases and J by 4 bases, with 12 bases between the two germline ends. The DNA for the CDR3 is TGCAGCGTTCAGGGGAAAACTTACGAGCAGTACTTC. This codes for CSVQGKTYEQYF.

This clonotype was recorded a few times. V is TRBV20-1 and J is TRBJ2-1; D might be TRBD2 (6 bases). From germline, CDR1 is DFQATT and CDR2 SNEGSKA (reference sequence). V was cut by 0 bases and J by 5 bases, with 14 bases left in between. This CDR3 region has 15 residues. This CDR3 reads CSARDSGGRNNEQFF. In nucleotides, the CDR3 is TGCAGTGCTAGAGACTCCGGTGGGAGGAACAATGAGCAGTTCTTC.

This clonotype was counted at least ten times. The CDR3 spells CASSLAGGLGPDTQYF. CDR3 nucleotide sequence: TGTGCCAGCAGCTTAGCGGGGGGGCTAGGCCCAGATACGCAGTATTTT. This chain connects TRBV11-3 to TRBJ2-3, with 8 bases identical to TRBD2. Germline lookup yields CDR1 SGHNT and CDR2 YENEEA. The CDR3 spans 16 residues. Germline trimming cut 1 base from V and 4 bases from J; bases unmatched to any gene: 7.

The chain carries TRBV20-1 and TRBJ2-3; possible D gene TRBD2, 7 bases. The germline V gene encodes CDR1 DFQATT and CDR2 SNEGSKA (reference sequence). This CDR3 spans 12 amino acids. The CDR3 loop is CRGGPYTDTQYF. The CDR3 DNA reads TGCAGGGGGGGGCCTTATACAGATACGCAGTATTTT.

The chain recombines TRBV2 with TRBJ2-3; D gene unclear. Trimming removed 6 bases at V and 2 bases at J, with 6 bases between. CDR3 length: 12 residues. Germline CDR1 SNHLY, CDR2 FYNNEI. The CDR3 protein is CASSAATDTQYF. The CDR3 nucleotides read TGTGCCAGCAGCGCGGCCACAGATACGCAGTATTTT.

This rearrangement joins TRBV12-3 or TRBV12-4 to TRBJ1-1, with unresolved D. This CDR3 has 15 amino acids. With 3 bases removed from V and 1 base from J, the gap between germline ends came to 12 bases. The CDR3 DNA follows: TGTGCCAGCAGTTTTGGCGACGTTAAGAACACTGAAGCTTTCTTT. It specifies CASSFGDVKNTEAFF.

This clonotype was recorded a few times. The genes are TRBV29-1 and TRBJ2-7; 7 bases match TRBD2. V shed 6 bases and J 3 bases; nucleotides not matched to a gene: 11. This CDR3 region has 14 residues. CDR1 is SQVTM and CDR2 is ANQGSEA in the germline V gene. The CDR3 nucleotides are TGCAGCGTCTCCTTGGTAGCGGGCCTCTACGAGCAGTACTTC. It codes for CSVSLVAGLYEQYF.

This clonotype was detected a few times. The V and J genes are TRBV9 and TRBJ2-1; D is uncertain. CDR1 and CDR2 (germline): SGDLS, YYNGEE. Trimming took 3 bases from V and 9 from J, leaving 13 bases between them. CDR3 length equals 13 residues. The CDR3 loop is CASSALQTSEQFF. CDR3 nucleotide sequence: TGTGCCAGCAGCGCACTACAGACGAGTGAGCAGTTCTTC.

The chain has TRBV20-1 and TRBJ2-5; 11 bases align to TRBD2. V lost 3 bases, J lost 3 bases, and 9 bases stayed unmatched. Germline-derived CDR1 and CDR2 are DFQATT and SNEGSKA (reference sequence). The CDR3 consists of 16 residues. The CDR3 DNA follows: TGCAGTGCTAGGTTGACTAGCGGGATTTCTGAAGAGACCCAGTACTTC. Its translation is CSARLTSGISEETQYF.

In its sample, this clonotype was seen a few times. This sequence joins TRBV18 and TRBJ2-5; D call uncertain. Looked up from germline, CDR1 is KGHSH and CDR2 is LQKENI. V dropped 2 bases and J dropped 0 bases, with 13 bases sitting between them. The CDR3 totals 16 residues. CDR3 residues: CASSPMITEYQETQYF. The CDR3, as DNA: TGTGCCAGCTCACCAATGATAACGGAGTACCAAGAGACCCAGTACTTC.

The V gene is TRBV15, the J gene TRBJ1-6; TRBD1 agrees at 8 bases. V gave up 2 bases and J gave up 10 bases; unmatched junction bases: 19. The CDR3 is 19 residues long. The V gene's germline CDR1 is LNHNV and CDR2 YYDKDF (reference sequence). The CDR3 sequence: CATSRRFGVPTGGDSPLHF. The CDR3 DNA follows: TGTGCCACCAGCAGACGATTTGGAGTGCCTACAGGGGGAGACTCACCCCTCCACTTT. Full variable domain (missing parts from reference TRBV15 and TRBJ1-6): DAMVIQNPRYQVTQFGKPVTLSCSQTLNHNVMYWYQQKSSQAPKLLFHYYDKDFNNEADTPDNFQSRRPNTSFCFLDIRSPGLGDTAMYLCATSRRFGVPTGGDSPLHFGNGTRLTVT.